This T cell receptor (beta chain) was captured in a study of siplizumab effects on memory and regulatory T cells. Trimming removed 3 bases from V and 4 bases from J, with 9 bases in between. The CDR3 consists of 13 residues. Germline loops: CDR1 KGHSH, CDR2 LQKENI. With regard to this clone: The antigen remains unidentified.

Using immunoSEQ multiplex PCR, the repertoire was profiled, and TCRdb retains in-frame clones only, with some absent. This sample carries some 97,000 clones, more than 85% of them seen once, and the ten largest clones take over 0.12%. General study results and limits: Major contributors to the alloresponse seemed to be naive T cells, which also appeared more diverse than memory cells. Memory cells that were CD4+ and unstimulated gave rise to alloreactive sequences, which siplizumab significantly reduced.

This receptor was obtained from a human donor in good health. Sequenced input: CD4+ T cells sorted from blood. The gene calls are TRBV18 and TRBJ1-1, with D hard to call. The CDR3 bases are TGTGCCAGCTCACCCGGGGTGGGCACTGAAGCTTTCTTT. Translating gives CASSPGVGTEAFF.